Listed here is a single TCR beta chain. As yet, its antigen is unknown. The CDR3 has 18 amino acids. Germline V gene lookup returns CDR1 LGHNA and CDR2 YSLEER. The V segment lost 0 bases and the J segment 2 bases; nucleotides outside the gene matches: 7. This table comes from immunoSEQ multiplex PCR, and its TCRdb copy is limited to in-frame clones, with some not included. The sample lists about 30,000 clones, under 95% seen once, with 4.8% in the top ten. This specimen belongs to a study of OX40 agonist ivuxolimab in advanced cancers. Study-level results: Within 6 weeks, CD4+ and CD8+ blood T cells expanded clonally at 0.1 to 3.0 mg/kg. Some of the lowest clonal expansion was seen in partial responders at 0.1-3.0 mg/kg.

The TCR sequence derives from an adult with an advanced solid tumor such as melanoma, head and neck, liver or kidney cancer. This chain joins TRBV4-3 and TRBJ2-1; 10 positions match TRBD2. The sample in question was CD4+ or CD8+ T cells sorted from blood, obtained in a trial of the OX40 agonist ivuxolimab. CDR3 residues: CASSQDGLAGAAYNEQFF. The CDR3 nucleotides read TGCGCCAGCAGCCAAGATGGTCTAGCGGGAGCCGCCTACAATGAGCAGTTCTTC.